The 14 T cell receptor beta chains listed next were all sequenced from one sample in a study of tumor-infiltrating lymphocytes in primary liver carcinoma. Both blood RNA, taken from unsorted whole blood, and germline DNA were extracted. Reverse transcription of roughly 470 ng total RNA with a constant-region primer produced TCR beta cDNA. Libraries covering TCR beta were generated through three nested multiplex PCR rounds (using a slightly modified ARM-PCR). Forward primers for TRBV1-TRBV30 and a C-beta reverse primer served the first two PCR rounds, at about 11 cycles each. MiXCR, applied by TCRdb to the multiplex PCR reads, yields one record per CDR3 protein. The sample includes approximately 300,000 distinct CDR3 sequences, 50% to 70% of them seen just once. The sequencing input was peripheral blood. These receptors originate from a man in his forties or fifties with primary liver carcinoma and hepatitis B virus infection.

A word on this clonotype: Its ends do not fully match the called genes, so a read error is possible. The chain uses TRBV11-1 and TRBJ2-1; D possibly corresponds to TRBD2 (5 bases). Germline-derived CDR1 and CDR2 are SGHAT and FQDESV (reference sequence). The CDR3 is 14 residues long. The CDR3 spells CASSLVCPSYEQLF. The CDR3 DNA sequence: TGTGCCAGCAGCTTAGTGTGCCCTAGCTATGAGCAGCTCTTC.

With regard to this clonotype: Its ends do not fully match the called genes, so a read error is possible. J is TRBJ2-5 and V is TRBV11-1, with D perhaps matching TRBD2 (6 bases). CDR3 size: 15 residues. Germline CDR1 reads SGHAT; CDR2 reads FQDESV (reference sequence). The CDR3 DNA reads as TGTGCCAGCAGCTCATCCCGGGACTCCTCCAACGAGCAGCACTTC. It encodes CASSSSRDSSNEQHF.

The chain joins TRBV30 to TRBJ1-1; 7 bases are shared with TRBD1. CDR3 length: 15 residues. The V gene's germline CDR1 is GTSNPN and CDR2 SVGIG (reference sequence). The junction had 8 bases not matched to a gene; V was cut back by 3 bases and J by 1 base. In DNA form, the CDR3 reads TGTGCCTGGAGAACAACAGGGGACAAGAACACTGAAGCTTTCTTT. Amino acids: CAWRTTGDKNTEAFF.

V is TRBV29-1 and J is TRBJ2-5; tentative D call: TRBD1 (5 bases). The CDR3 covers 14 residues. V gave up 2 bases and J gave up 4 bases, with 14 bases separating them. The germline gives CDR1 SQVTM, CDR2 ANQGSEA. This chain's CDR3 is CSVERVGQGETQYF. The CDR3 DNA is TGCAGCGTTGAACGTGTCGGACAAGGAGAGACCCAGTACTTC. The full variable domain, rest sourced from reference TRBV29-1 and TRBJ2-5, is SAVISQKPSRDICQRGTSLTIQCQVDSQVTMMFWYRQQPGQSLTLIATANQGSEATYESGFVIDKFPISRPNLTFSTLTVSNMSPEDSSIYLCSVERVGQGETQYFGPGTRLLVL.

The chain carries TRBV7-3 and TRBJ2-2; D is possibly TRBD2 (5 bases). The germline V gene has CDR1 SGHTA and CDR2 FQGTGA. CDR3 length equals 14 residues. Trimming shortened V by 5 bases and J by 6 bases, and 13 bases separated the two germline ends. The CDR3 protein is CASSLRGLAGELFF. The CDR3 DNA sequence: TGTGCCAGCAGCCTTCGGGGTTTGGCCGGGGAGCTGTTTTTT.

This clonotype came up a few times. V is TRBV30 and J is TRBJ1-4, with 7 bases lining up with TRBD1. This CDR3 has 13 residues. Trimming cost V 5 bases and J 7 bases; bases outside gene matches: 7. CDR1 GTSNPN and CDR2 SVGIG come from the germline V gene (reference sequence). CDR3 DNA: TGTGCCTGGTCGGCAGGGGGAAGTGAAAAACTGTTTTTT. This translates into CAWSAGGSEKLFF.

This sequence joins TRBV24-1 and TRBJ2-1; 12 bases map to TRBD2. Germline CDR1 reads KGHDR; CDR2 reads SFDVKD. J gave up 8 bases and V 2 bases, and 6 bases lay outside the gene matches. This CDR3 comprises 16 residues. The CDR3 is CATSDSRLAGEDEQFF. CDR3 coding DNA: TGTGCCACCAGTGATTCGAGACTAGCGGGAGAGGATGAGCAGTTCTTC.

The V and J genes are TRBV4-3 and TRBJ2-1; the D is unclear. In germline, CDR1 is LGHNA, CDR2 YSLEER. The CDR3 is made up of 13 amino acids. With 6 bases removed from V and 8 bases from J, the gap between germline ends came to 14 bases. CDR3 nucleotide sequence: TGCGCCAGCAGTCAATCAGCGTCTGATGAGCAGTTCTTC. This translates into CASSQSASDEQFF.

The J gene is TRBJ2-7, the V gene TRBV14; D unresolved. In germline, CDR1 is SGHDN, CDR2 FVKESK. The CDR3 has 13 residues. With 4 bases removed from V and 2 bases from J, the gap between germline ends came to 9 bases. The CDR3 coding sequence is TGTGCCAGCAGCCCCACTACAACCTACGAGCAGTACTTC. This encodes CASSPTTTYEQYF. The full variable domain, in which reference TRBV14 and TRBJ2-7 provide the parts outside the CDR3, is EAGVTQFPSHSVIEKGQTVTLRCDPISGHDNLYWYRRVMGKEIKFLLHFVKESKQDESGMPNNRFLAERTGGTYSTLKVQPAELEDSGVYFCASSPTTTYEQYFGPGTRLTVT.

The table lists this clonotype with a count of one. The chain joins TRBV11-2 to TRBJ2-7; no clear D. V was clipped by 4 bases and J by 2 bases, with 9 bases between them. The V gene's germline CDR1 is SGHAT and CDR2 FQNNGV. The CDR3 has 13 residues. As DNA, the CDR3 is TGTGCCAGCAGCTCAGGCCGCCCCTACGAGCAGTACTTC. Translation: CASSSGRPYEQYF.

Details on this clonotype: This may arise from a read error, as a much more abundant clone is one base away. The CDR3 DNA reads as TGCGCCAGCAGCTCCTTAGGAGAGAACAGTGAAGCTTTCTTT. Protein product: CASSSLGENSEAFF. This chain joins TRBV4-3 and TRBJ1-1; D is unresolved. Germline V lookup: CDR1 LGHNA, CDR2 YSLEER. The CDR3 length is 14 residues.

This chain uses TRBV11-1 with TRBJ2-3; TRBD2 aligns across 7 bases. J was trimmed by 2 bases and V by 9 bases; bases with no gene match: 20. This CDR3 comprises 18 residues. Per the germline V gene, CDR1 is SGHAT and CDR2 is FQDESV (reference sequence). CDR3 in amino acids: CASKECTLTRGTTDTQYF. The CDR3 nucleotides are TGTGCCAGTAAGGAGTGTACCTTGACGCGGGGGACCACAGATACGCAGTATTTT.

V usage is TRBV12-3 or TRBV12-4 and J usage is TRBJ2-1, with 13 nucleotides matching TRBD2. The V and J ends lost 7 bases and 0 bases, in that order; junction bases with no gene match: 6. The CDR3 spans 17 residues. CDR3 protein: CASTRTSGSSSYNEQFF. The CDR3 nucleotides are TGTGCCAGCACTAGGACTAGCGGGAGTAGCTCCTACAATGAGCAGTTCTTC.

This clonotype came up many times. The genes are TRBV7-3 and TRBJ2-3; D is possibly TRBD1 or TRBD2 (5 bases each). The germline V and J ends were trimmed by 5 bases and 0 bases, with 12 bases remaining between them. The CDR3 extends over 15 amino acids. In germline, CDR1 is SGHTA, CDR2 FQGTGA. The CDR3 loop is CASSLGAFSTDTQYF. DNA of the CDR3: TGTGCCAGCAGCCTCGGGGCTTTTAGCACAGATACGCAGTATTTT. The whole variable domain, remainder taken from reference TRBV7-3 and TRBJ2-3, is GAGVSQTPSNKVTEKGKYVELRCDPISGHTALYWYRQSLGQGPEFLIYFQGTGAADDSGLPNDRFFAVRPEGSVSTLKIQRTERGDSAVYLCASSLGAFSTDTQYFGPGTRLTVL.